This is a list of T cell receptor beta chains from one sample in a study of blood T cells in healthy people across ages. TCRdb re-analysed the 5' RACE reads in MiXCR, keeping a single row per CDR3 protein. The sample includes 600,000 to 800,000 distinct CDR3 sequences, around 52% of them seen just once. Sequenced sample: blood. These receptors were collected from a woman older than 75 in good health. Both conserved end residues are trimmed from each CDR3.

J: TRBJ2-1; V: TRBV10-1; CDR3: ASSDLAGASYNEQF
J: TRBJ2-3; V: TRBV28; CDR3: ASSPLARGGTDTQY
J: TRBJ2-5; V: TRBV20-1; CDR3: SAREQQVQETQY
J: TRBJ1-6; V: TRBV20-1; CDR3: SARKQGANLYNSPLH
J: TRBJ2-2; V: TRBV12-3/TRBV12-4; CDR3: ASSSTGAGELF
J: TRBJ1-2; V: TRBV7-8; CDR3: ASSYREGRTANYGYT
J: TRBJ2-3; V: TRBV12-3/TRBV12-4; CDR3: ASSLFRRGGTQY
J: TRBJ2-1; V: TRBV4-1; CDR3: ASSQGAGAYNEQF
J: TRBJ2-3; V: TRBV29-1; CDR3: SVDLIVGTEQY
J: TRBJ2-1; V: TRBV3-1; CDR3: ASSFTGTSGSDEQF
J: TRBJ2-6; V: TRBV18; CDR3: ASSPRTGRNSGANVLT
J: TRBJ2-7; V: TRBV6-5; CDR3: ASSYPVTGFYEQY
J: TRBJ1-2; V: TRBV7-3; CDR3: ASSLASPRPGDNYGYT
J: TRBJ1-1; V: TRBV5-1; CDR3: ASSLDWDTEAF
J: TRBJ2-3; V: TRBV4-2; CDR3: ASREGAGTTDTQY
J: TRBJ2-5; V: TRBV5-1; CDR3: ASSSPGGRQETQY
J: TRBJ2-7; V: TRBV20-1; CDR3: SAHLAGLYEQY
J: TRBJ1-6; V: TRBV30; CDR3: ALGRTYNSPLH
J: TRBJ2-3; V: TRBV27; CDR3: ASRGTGASTDTQY
J: TRBJ2-7; V: TRBV14; CDR3: ASGPRGGNYEQY